This is a list of T cell receptor beta chains from one sample in a study of patients and donors after allogeneic stem cell transplantation. MiXCR, run by TCRdb on the RT-PCR reads, gives a single entry per CDR3 protein. Among hundreds of thousands of distinct CDR3 sequences, 16% were seen once, and the ten largest hold 7.2%. Source material: blood, either unsorted or a sorted T cell fraction (not recorded which). These receptor sequences come from a human donor who was either an allogeneic HSCT recipient or a stem cell or donor lymphocyte infusion donor (not recorded which). It is not recorded whose cells these are; they may come from a transplant donor. The CDR3 runs from the conserved cysteine through the conserved F or W. The D gene is left open where the match is weak. The listing skips clone size in some rows; elsewhere it reads once, few, many or a size class.

CDR3 DNA	CDR3 protein	J gene	V gene	clone size	D gene
TGTGCCAGCAGTACCGGCAGGACAGATGGAAACACCATATATTTT	CASSTGRTDGNTIYF	TRBJ1-3	TRBV6-1	few	NA
TGTGCCAGCAGTGAAAGACTAGTGGGAGAGACCCAGTACTTC	CASSERLVGETQYF	TRBJ2-5	TRBV2	once	NA
TGTGCCAGCAGTTTAAAGGGGTACTATGGCTACACCTTC	CASSLKGYYGYTF	TRBJ1-2	TRBV27	NA	NA
TGCGCCAGCAGCTTCGGTCTAGAGCCGAACACCGGGGAGCTGTTTTTT	CASSFGLEPNTGELFF	TRBJ2-2	TRBV5-1	NA	NA
TGTGCCAGCAGCCGTTGGGGTAGGGGCGGGAGAGGTGGAGATACGCAGTATTTT	CASSRWGRGGRGGDTQYF	TRBJ2-3	TRBV7-3	few	TRBD2
TGTGCCAGCAACTCGAGGGGGACGAGCAATCAGCCCCAGCATTTT	CASNSRGTSNQPQHF	TRBJ1-5	TRBV6-2/TRBV6-3	once	NA
TGTGCCAGCAGCGTAGGGACTAGCGGGAGACAAGAGACCCAGTACTTC	CASSVGTSGRQETQYF	TRBJ2-5	TRBV9	few	TRBD2
TGCAGCGTTGTGAGGGGGAACCCAGGGGGCACTGAAGCTTTCTTT	CSVVRGNPGGTEAFF	TRBJ1-1	TRBV29-1	few	TRBD1
TGCAGTGCTAGAGATAGGGGAGCAGGTGAGCAGTTCTTC	CSARDRGAGEQFF	TRBJ2-1	TRBV20-1	many	NA
TGCAGTGCTAGATCACAGGGGGTATACACTGAAGCTTTCTTT	CSARSQGVYTEAFF	TRBJ1-1	TRBV20-1	NA	TRBD1
TGCAGTGCTAGAGGCGGGATTGGCGCAAAGGGGGGGGAGACCCAGTACTTC	CSARGGIGAKGGETQYF	TRBJ2-5	TRBV20-1	NA	NA
TGTGCCAGCTCAGCGACACGGCAGGGGTTTGGAAACACCATATATTTT	CASSATRQGFGNTIYF	TRBJ1-3	TRBV18	NA	NA
TGTGCCAGCAGCTTTCTAGCGGGAGGGCGAGGAGAGACCCAGTACTTC	CASSFLAGGRGETQYF	TRBJ2-5	TRBV7-7	NA	TRBD2
TGCAGTGCTAGGGACCCCAATCGGTATTTT	CSARDPNRYF	TRBJ2-3	TRBV20-1	few	NA
TGCGCCAGCTCCCCTGGGGGCACGGGCAAGTATGGCTACACCTTC	CASSPGGTGKYGYTF	TRBJ1-2	TRBV5-1	NA	NA
TGCGCCAGCAGCCAAGAAGGCAGGGCTTACTACGAGCAGTACTTC	CASSQEGRAYYEQYF	TRBJ2-7	TRBV4-1	many	NA
TGTGCCAGCAGCTTTGGACTAGCGGGAGAGCAGTACTTC	CASSFGLAGEQYF	TRBJ2-7	TRBV9	NA	TRBD2
TGTGCCACCACTTTGGGGGACATGAACACTGAAGCTTTCTTT	CATTLGDMNTEAFF	TRBJ1-1	TRBV15	many	NA
TGTGCCAGCGGCGACAGGGTTAACGTCCTGACTTTC	CASGDRVNVLTF	TRBJ2-6	TRBV6-5	NA	TRBD1
TGTGCCAGCAGTTTGGGACAGTTTTACAATGAGCAGTTCTTC	CASSLGQFYNEQFF	TRBJ2-1	TRBV12-3/TRBV12-4	many	TRBD1
TGTGCCAGCAGCTTTCTTTCGGAGAACACTGAAGCTTTCTTT	CASSFLSENTEAFF	TRBJ1-1	TRBV5-5	many	NA
TGTGCCAGCAGCAGGGGATTAGCCAACTCTGGAAACACCATATATTTT	CASSRGLANSGNTIYF	TRBJ1-3	TRBV6-1	few	NA
TGTGCCAGCAGCGCAGTGGGGACAGGGGGTGTTGAAGCTTTCTTT	CASSAVGTGGVEAFF	TRBJ1-1	TRBV7-3	NA	TRBD1
TGTGCCAGCAGCGTAGCTAATGGTGGAGAGCAGTTCTTC	CASSVANGGEQFF	TRBJ2-1	TRBV9	few	NA
TGCAGTGCAAGCGACAGGGTTCGGAACACTGAAGCTTTCTTT	CSASDRVRNTEAFF	TRBJ1-1	TRBV20-1	NA	TRBD1
TGTGCCAGCAGCTTAGGGCCCGGTTCTGGGGCCAACGTCCTGACTTTC	CASSLGPGSGANVLTF	TRBJ2-6	TRBV7-2	few	NA
TGTGCCAGCAGCTTAAACCCGAGGACGGCATATGGCTACACCTTC	CASSLNPRTAYGYTF	TRBJ1-2	TRBV7-3	few	NA
TGTGCCAGCAGTTTAGGACAGGGGATCCCCTACGAGCAGTACTTC	CASSLGQGIPYEQYF	TRBJ2-7	TRBV12-3/TRBV12-4	few	TRBD1
TGCAGCATCGGGGGGACCCCGGGAGGGCCGGCAGATACGCAGTATTTT	CSIGGTPGGPADTQYF	TRBJ2-3	TRBV29-1	many	TRBD2
TGTGCCAGCAGTTTCTTGACGAACACTGAAGCTTTCTTT	CASSFLTNTEAFF	TRBJ1-1	TRBV27	NA	NA
TGTGCCAGCAGCCAAGAGTATCGGCCGAGGGACACCATATATTTT	CASSQEYRPRDTIYF	TRBJ1-3	TRBV4-2	few	NA
TGTGCCAGCAGTGCCCCGGGACTAGCGGACAATACGCAGTATTTT	CASSAPGLADNTQYF	TRBJ2-3	TRBV2	few	TRBD2
TGTGCCAGCAGTCCGATAGGACAGGGTGGGAATAATTCACCCCTCCACTTT	CASSPIGQGGNNSPLHF	TRBJ1-6	TRBV27	NA	TRBD1
TGTGCCAGCAGTTACAGGGATATAATGGGCGGACTGAGGAGCTCCTACAATGAGCAGTTCTTC	CASSYRDIMGGLRSSYNEQFF	TRBJ2-1	TRBV6-2/TRBV6-3	NA	NA
TGCGCCAGCAGCCAAACAGGGAAGCCGGGCTATGGCTACACCTTC	CASSQTGKPGYGYTF	TRBJ1-2	TRBV5-1	NA	NA
TGTGCCACCAGCAGAGGAGTTAAGCAAGAGACCCAGTACTTC	CATSRGVKQETQYF	TRBJ2-5	TRBV15	few	NA
TGCAGTGCTTCTGGGACTCCTGTCGGGACCGGGGAGCTGTTTTTT	CSASGTPVGTGELFF	TRBJ2-2	TRBV20-1	few	NA
TGTGCCAGCAGTTTGGGACAGCATTTTGAGACCCAGTACTTC	CASSLGQHFETQYF	TRBJ2-5	TRBV27	few	TRBD1
TGTGCCAGCAGTGAAGCGTCGGGGAGGTGGAACATTCAGTACTTC	CASSEASGRWNIQYF	TRBJ2-4	TRBV6-1	NA	NA
TGTGCCAGCCTCCCACCAACCCAAGAGACCCAGTACTTC	CASLPPTQETQYF	TRBJ2-5	TRBV6-1	few	NA
TGCGCCAGCAGCCACACGGTCGGGGCCCATCCCTACGAGCAGTACTTC	CASSHTVGAHPYEQYF	TRBJ2-7	TRBV5-1	few	NA
TGTGCCAGCACCCCGAGGGGTACCGGGGAGCTGTTTTTT	CASTPRGTGELFF	TRBJ2-2	TRBV12-3/TRBV12-4	many	NA
TGTGCCAGCAGTTCTGAGGGGGCTGGGGCCAACGTCCTGACTTTC	CASSSEGAGANVLTF	TRBJ2-6	TRBV28	few	NA
TGTGCCAGCTCACCAACAGGGAGGAATGAAAAACTGTTTTTT	CASSPTGRNEKLFF	TRBJ1-4	TRBV18	few	NA
TGTGCCAGCAGCGTAGGGGTTGACTCACCCCTCCACTTT	CASSVGVDSPLHF	TRBJ1-6	TRBV9	many	NA
TGTGCCAGCCGGTTCAGGAGCAACACCGGGGAGCTGTTTTTT	CASRFRSNTGELFF	TRBJ2-2	TRBV6-2/TRBV6-3	NA	NA